The T cell receptor beta chain under discussion was sequenced for a study of T cell responses to AZD1222 COVID-19 vaccine. Second-dose recipients at about 4 or about 12 weeks were treated as one pooled group. Study results and limitations: Following two doses of AZD1222, Spike-specific TCR breadth and depth rose. Females made up more of the donors, who were largely white British, and clonal diversity may have come out too low. Baseline seropositives among AZD1222 recipients totaled only 5 to 7.

Worth noting for this clone: The antigen is unknown.

The CDR3 spans 15 residues. Germline V gene lookup returns CDR1 SGHDT and CDR2 YYEEEE. Trimming removed 1 base from V and 5 bases from J, with 12 bases in between. Repertoires were generated with immunoSEQ multiplex PCR, while TCRdb's copy carries only in-frame clones and drops some. The sample has tens of thousands of clones; 65% to 85% are singletons. The sequence was collected from an adult who received the AZD1222 COVID-19 vaccine. Source: peripheral blood, taken 28 days after the second AZD1222 dose. The rearrangement joins TRBV5-6 to TRBJ1-4; D perhaps matches TRBD1 (5 bases). CDR3 loop: CASSLTPGKNEKLFF. The CDR3 DNA reads as TGTGCCAGCAGCTTGACCCCAGGGAAAAATGAAAAACTGTTTTTT.